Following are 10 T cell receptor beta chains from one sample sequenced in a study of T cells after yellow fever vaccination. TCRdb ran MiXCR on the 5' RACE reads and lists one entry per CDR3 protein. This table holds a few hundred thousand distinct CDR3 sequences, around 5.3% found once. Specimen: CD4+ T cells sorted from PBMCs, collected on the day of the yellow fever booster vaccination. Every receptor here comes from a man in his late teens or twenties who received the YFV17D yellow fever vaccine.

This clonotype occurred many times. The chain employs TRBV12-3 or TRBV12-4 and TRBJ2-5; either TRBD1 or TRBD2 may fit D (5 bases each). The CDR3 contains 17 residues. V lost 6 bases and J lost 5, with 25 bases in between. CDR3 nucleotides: TGTGCCAGCAGCAAGTATTCCGGGACCTGGGCGTGGGAGACCCAGTACTTC. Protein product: CASSKYSGTWAWETQYF.

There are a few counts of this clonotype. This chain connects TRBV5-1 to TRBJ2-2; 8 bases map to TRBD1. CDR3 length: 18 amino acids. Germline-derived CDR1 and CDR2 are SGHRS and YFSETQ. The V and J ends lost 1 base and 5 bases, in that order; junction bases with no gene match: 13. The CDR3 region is CASSLLRGQFVGTGELFF. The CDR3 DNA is TGCGCCAGCAGCTTGCTCAGGGGGCAATTCGTCGGGACCGGGGAGCTGTTTTTT.

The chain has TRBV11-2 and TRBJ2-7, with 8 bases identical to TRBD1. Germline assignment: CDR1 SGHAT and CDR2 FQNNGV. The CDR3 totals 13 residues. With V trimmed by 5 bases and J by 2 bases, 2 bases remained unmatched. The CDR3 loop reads CASSPGQAYEQYV. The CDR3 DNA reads TGTGCCAGCAGCCCGGGACAGGCCTACGAGCAGTACGTC.

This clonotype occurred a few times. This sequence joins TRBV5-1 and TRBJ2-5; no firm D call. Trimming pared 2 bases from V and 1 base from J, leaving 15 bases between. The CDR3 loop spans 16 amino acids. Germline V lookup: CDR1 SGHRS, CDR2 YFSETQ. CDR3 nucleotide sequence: TGCGCCAGCAGCTTAACTGGCAGGAGCTTCCAAGAGACCCAGTACTTC. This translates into CASSLTGRSFQETQYF. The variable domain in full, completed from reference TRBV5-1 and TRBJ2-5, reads KAGVTQTPRYLIKTRGQQVTLSCSPISGHRSVSWYQQTPGQGLQFLFEYFSETQRNKGNFPGRFSGRQFSNSRSEMNVSTLELGDSALYLCASSLTGRSFQETQYFGPGTRLLVL.

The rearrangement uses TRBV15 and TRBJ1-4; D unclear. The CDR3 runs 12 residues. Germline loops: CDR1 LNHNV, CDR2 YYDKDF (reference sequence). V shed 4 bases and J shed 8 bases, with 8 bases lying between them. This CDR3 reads CATSNPGEKLFF. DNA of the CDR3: TGTGCCACCAGCAACCCAGGAGAAAAACTGTTTTTT.

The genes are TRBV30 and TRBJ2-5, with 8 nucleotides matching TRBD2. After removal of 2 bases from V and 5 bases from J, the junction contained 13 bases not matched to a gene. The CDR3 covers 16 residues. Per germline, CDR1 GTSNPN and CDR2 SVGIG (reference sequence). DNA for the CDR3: TGTGCCTGGAGTCCGCGGGGAACGGGGGGGGTGGAGACCCAGTACTTC. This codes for CAWSPRGTGGVETQYF.

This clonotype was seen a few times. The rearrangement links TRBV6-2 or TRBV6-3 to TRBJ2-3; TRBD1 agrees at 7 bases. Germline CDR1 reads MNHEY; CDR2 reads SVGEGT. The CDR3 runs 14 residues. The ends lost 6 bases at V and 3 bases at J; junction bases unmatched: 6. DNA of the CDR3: TGTGCCAGCAGCGATTCGACAGGGACAGATACGCAGTATTTT. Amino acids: CASSDSTGTDTQYF.

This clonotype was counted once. The CDR3 here is CASSDSRGYTF. The CDR3 DNA sequence: TGTGCCAGCAGTGACTCGAGGGGCTACACCTTC. This chain links TRBV6-4 with TRBJ1-2, with D uncertain. This CDR3 is built from 11 residues. Trimming took off 0 bases at V and 8 bases at J, with 4 bases between the two ends. CDR1 is MRHNA and CDR2 is SNTAGT in the germline V gene.

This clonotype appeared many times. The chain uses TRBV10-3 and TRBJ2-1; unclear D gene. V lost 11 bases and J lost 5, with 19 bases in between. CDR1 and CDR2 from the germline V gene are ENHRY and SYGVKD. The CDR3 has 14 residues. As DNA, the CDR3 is TGTGCCTCCAGAACACACGGCGGAAACAATGAGCAGTTCTTC. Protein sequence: CASRTHGGNNEQFF.

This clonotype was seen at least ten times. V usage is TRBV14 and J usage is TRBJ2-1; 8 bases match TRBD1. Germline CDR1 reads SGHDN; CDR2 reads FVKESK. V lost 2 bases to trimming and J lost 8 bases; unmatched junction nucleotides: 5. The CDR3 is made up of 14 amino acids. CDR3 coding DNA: TGTGCCAGCAGCCAACGCCCGGACAGGGATGAGCAGTTCTTC. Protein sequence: CASSQRPDRDEQFF.